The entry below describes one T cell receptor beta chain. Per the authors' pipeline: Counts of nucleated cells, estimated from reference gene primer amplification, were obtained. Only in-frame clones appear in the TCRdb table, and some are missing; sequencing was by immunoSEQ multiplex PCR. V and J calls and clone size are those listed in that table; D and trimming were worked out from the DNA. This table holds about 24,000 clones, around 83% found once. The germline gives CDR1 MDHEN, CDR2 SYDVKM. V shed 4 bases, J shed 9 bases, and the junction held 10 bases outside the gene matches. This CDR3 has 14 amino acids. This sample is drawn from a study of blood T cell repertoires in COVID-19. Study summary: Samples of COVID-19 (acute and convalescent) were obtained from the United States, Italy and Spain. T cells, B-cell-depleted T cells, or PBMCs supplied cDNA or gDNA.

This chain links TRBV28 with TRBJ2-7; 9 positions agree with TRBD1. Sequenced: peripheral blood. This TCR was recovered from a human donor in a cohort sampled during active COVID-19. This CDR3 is CASSSPGQGWRQYF. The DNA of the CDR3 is TGTGCCAGCAGTTCGCCGGGACAGGGATGGCGGCAGTACTTC.